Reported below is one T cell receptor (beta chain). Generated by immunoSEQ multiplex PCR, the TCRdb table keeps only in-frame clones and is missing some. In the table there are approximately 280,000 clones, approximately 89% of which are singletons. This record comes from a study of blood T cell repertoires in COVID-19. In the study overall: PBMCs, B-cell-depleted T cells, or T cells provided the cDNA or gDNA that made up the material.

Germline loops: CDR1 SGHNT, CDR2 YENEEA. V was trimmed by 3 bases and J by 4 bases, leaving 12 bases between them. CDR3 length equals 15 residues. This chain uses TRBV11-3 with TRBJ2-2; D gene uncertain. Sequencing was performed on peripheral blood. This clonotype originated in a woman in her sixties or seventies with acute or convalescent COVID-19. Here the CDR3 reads CASSLSSLSTGELFF. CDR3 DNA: TGTGCCAGCAGCTTGTCGTCTCTGAGCACCGGGGAGCTGTTTTTT.